This T cell receptor beta chain was identified during a study of T-cell reconstitution after alpha-beta-depleted transplantation in children. The library targeted TCRbeta and was prepared with unique molecular identifiers. From the PCR reads, TCRdb called clonotypes with MiXCR, one entry per CDR3 protein. Among hundreds of thousands of distinct CDR3 sequences, about 15% were seen once, and the ten largest hold approximately 1%. Germline loops: CDR1 SGHVS, CDR2 FNYEAQ. CDR3 length equals 16 residues. V gave up 3 bases and J gave up 6 bases, with 15 bases separating them. This clonotype was obtained from a human donor who donated a stem cell graft to a child with acute myeloid leukemia. The specimen comprised PBMCs from the stem cell graft donor, sampled from the stem cell graft. V gene TRBV7-6 combines with J gene TRBJ1-6; maybe TRBD1 (5 bases). CDR3 DNA: TGTGCCAGCAGCTTGTCGGGGCCGCGGGGTAATTCACCCCTCCACTTT. This gives the protein CASSLSGPRGNSPLHF.